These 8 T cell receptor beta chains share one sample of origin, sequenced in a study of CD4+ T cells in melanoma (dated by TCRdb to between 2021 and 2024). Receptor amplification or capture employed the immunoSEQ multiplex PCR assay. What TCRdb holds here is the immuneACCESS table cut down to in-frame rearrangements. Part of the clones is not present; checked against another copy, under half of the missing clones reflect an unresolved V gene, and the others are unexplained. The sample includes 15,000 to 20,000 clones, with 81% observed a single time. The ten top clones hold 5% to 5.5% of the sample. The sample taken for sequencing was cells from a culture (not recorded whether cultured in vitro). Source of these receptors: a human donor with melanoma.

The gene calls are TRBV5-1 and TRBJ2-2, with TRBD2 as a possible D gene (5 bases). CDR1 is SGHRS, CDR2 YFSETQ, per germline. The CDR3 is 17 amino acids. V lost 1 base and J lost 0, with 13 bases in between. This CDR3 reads CASSLRSRGTNTGELFF. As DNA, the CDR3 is TGCGCCAGCAGCTTGCGTAGTCGAGGGACGAACACCGGGGAGCTGTTTTTT.

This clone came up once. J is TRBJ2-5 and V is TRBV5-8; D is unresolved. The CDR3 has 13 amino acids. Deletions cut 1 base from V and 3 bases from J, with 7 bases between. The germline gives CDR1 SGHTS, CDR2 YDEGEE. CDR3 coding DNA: TGTGCCAGCAGCTTGTATCAAGAAGAGACCCAGTACTTC. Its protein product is CASSLYQEETQYF.

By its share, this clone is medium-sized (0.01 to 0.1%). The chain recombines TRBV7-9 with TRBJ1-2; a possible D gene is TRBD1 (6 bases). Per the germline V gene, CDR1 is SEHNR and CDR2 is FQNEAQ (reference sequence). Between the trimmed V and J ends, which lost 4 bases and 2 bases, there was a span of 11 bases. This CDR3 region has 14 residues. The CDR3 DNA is TGTGCCAGCAGCTCTACAGGGACCAACTATGGCTACACCTTC. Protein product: CASSSTGTNYGYTF.

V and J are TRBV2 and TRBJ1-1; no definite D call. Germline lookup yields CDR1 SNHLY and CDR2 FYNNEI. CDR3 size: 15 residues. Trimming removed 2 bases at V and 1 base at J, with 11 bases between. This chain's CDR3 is CASSEYPRGNTEAFF. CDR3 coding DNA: TGTGCCAGCAGTGAATACCCCCGCGGGAACACTGAAGCTTTCTTT.

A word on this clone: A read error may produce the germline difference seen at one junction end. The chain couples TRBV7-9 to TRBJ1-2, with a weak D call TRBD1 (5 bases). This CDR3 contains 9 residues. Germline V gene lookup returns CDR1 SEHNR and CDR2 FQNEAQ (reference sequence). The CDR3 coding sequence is TGTGCCAGCAGCGGGGACTTCTACTTC. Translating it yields CASSGDFYF.

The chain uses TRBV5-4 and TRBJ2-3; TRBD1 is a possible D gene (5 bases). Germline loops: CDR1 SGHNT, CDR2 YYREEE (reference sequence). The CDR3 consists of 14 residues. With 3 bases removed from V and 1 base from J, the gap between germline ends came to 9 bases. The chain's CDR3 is CASSSDSRTDTQYF. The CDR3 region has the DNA TGTGCCAGCAGCTCCGACAGCCGCACAGATACGCAGTATTTT.

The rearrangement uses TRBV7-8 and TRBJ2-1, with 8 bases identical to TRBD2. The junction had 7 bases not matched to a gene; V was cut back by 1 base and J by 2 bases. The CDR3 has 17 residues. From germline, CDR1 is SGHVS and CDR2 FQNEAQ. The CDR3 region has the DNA TGTGCCAGCAGCTTAGGACCCCGGGGGGGAGCCTACAATGAGCAGTTCTTC. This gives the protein CASSLGPRGGAYNEQFF.

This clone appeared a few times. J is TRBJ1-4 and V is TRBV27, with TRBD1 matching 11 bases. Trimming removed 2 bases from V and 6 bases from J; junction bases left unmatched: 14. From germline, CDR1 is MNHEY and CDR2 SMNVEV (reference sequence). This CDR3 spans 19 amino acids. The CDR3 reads CASSLNRDRGDVRDEKLFF. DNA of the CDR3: TGTGCCAGCAGTTTAAACAGGGACAGGGGGGATGTACGAGATGAAAAACTGTTTTTT.